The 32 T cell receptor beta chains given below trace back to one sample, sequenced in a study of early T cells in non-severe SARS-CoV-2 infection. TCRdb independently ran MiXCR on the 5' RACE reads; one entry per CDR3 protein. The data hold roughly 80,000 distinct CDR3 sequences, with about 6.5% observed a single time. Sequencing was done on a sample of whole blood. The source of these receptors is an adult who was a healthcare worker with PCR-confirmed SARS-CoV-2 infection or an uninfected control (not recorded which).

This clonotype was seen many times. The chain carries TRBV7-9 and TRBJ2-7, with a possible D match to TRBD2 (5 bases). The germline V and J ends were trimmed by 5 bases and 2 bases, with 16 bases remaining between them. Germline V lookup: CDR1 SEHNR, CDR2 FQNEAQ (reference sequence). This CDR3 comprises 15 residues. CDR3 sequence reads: CASSPKGNSAYEQYF. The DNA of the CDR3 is TGTGCCAGCAGCCCTAAGGGAAATAGCGCCTACGAGCAGTACTTC.

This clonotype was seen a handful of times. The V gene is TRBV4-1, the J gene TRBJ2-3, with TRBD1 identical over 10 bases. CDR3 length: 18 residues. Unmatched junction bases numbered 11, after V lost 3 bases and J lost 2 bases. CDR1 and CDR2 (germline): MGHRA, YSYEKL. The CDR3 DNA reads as TGCGCCAGCAGCCAGGGGACACTTGGGACAGGGGTCACAGATACGCAGTATTTT. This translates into CASSQGTLGTGVTDTQYF.

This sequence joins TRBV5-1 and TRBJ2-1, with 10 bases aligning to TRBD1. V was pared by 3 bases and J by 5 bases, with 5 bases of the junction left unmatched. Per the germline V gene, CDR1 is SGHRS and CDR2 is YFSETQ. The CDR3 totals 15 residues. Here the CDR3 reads CASSSFGTGDNEQFF. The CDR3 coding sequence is TGCGCCAGCAGCTCTTTCGGGACAGGGGACAATGAGCAGTTCTTC.

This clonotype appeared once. The CDR3 is CSAEAGANEKLFF. The CDR3 region has the DNA TGCAGCGCCGAAGCAGGGGCTAATGAAAAACTGTTTTTT. The chain is built from TRBV29-1 and TRBJ1-4; D possibly corresponds to TRBD1 (6 bases). Germline assignment: CDR1 SQVTM and CDR2 ANQGSEA. Trimming stripped 7 bases from V and 3 bases from J, with 12 bases between. CDR3 length equals 13 residues.

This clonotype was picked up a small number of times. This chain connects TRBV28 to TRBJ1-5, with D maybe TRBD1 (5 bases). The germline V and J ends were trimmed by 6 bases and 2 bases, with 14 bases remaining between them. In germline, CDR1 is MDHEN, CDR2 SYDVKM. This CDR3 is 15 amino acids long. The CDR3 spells CASRRGVGGNQPQHF. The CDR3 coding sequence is TGTGCCAGCAGGAGGGGTGTTGGTGGCAATCAGCCCCAGCATTTT.

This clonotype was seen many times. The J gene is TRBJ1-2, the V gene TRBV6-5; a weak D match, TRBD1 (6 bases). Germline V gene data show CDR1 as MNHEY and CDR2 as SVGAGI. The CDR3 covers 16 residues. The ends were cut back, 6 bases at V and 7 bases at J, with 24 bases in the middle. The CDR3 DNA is TGTGCCAGCAGGATGGTGGGTGGGGGCGATTCGGCTGGCTACACCTTC. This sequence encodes CASRMVGGGDSAGYTF.

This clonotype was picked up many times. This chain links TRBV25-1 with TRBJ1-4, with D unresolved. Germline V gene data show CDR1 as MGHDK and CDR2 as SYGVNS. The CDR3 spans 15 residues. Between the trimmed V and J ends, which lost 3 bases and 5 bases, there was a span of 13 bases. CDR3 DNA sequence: TGTGCCAGCAGTGACTACGGGATCAAAAATGAAAAACTGTTTTTT. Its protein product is CASSDYGIKNEKLFF.

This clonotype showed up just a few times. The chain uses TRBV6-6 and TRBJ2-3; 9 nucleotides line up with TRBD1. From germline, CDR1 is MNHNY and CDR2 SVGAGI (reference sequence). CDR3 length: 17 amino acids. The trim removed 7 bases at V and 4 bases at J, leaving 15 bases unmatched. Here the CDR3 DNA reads TGTGCCAGCAAATCCCCTTCCGGGACAGGGTTCGCAGATACGCAGTATTTT. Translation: CASKSPSGTGFADTQYF.

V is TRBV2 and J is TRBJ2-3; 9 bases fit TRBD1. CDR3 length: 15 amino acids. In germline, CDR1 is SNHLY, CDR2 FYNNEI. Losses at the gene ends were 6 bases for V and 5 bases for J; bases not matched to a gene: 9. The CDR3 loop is CASSLDRGKGDTQYF. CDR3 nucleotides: TGTGCCAGCAGCCTGGACAGGGGAAAAGGAGATACGCAGTATTTT.

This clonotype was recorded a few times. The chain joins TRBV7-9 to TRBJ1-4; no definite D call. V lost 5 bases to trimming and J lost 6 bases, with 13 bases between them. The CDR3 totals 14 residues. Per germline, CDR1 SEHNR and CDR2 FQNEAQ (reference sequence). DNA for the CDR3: TGTGCCAGCAGCACCCAACGGGTATATGAAAAACTGTTTTTT. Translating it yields CASSTQRVYEKLFF.

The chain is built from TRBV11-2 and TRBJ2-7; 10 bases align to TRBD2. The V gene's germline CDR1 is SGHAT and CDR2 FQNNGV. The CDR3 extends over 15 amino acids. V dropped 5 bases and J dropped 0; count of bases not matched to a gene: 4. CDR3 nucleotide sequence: TGTGCCAGCAGCCGAGAGCGGGAGGGCTCCTACGAGCAGTACTTC. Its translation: CASSREREGSYEQYF.

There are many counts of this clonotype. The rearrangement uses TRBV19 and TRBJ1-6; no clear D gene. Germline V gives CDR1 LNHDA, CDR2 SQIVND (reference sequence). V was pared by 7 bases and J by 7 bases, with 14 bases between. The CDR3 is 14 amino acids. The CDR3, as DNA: TGTGCCAGTAATTTACGTTCGGGAAATTCACCCCTCCACTTT. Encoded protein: CASNLRSGNSPLHF.

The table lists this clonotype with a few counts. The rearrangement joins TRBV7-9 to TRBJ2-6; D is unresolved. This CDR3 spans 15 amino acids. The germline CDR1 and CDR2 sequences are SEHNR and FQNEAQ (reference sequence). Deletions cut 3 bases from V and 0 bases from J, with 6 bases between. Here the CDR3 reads CASSFQSSGANVLTF. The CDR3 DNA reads TGTGCCAGCAGCTTTCAAAGCTCTGGGGCCAACGTCCTGACTTTC.

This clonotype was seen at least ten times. CDR3 sequence: CASSFSGGAYEQYF. Written as DNA, the CDR3 is TGTGCCAGCAGCTTTAGCGGGGGGGCCTACGAGCAGTACTTC. The chain couples TRBV7-2 to TRBJ2-7; 11 bases align to TRBD2. The CDR3 covers 14 residues. Germline assignment: CDR1 SGHTA and CDR2 FQGNSA. Trimming cost V 3 bases and J 2 bases; bases outside gene matches: 0.

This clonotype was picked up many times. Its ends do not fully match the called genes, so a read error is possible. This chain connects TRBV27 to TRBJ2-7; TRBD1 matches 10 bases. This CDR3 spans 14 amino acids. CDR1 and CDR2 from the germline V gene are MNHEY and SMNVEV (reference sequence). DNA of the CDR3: TGTGCCACCAGTCAAGGGACAGGGGTCTACGAGCAGTACTTC. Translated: CATSQGTGVYEQYF.

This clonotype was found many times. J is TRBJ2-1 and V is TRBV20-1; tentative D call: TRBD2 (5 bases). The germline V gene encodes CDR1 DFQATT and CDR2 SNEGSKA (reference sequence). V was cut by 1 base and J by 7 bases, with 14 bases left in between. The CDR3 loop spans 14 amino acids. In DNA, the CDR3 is TGCAGTGCTAGAGGGGGAGCCCGGACTAATGAGCAGTTCTTC. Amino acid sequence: CSARGGARTNEQFF.

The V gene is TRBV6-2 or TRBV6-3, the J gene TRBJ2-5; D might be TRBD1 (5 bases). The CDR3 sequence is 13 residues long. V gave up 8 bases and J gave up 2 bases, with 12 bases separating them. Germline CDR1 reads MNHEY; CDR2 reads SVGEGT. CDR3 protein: CASDRGTQETQYF. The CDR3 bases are TGTGCCAGCGATAGGGGAACACAAGAGACCCAGTACTTC.

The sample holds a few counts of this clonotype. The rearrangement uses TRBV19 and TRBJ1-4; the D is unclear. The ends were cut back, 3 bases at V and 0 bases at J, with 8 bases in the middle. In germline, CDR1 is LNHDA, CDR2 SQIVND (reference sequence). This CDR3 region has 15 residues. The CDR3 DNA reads TGTGCCAGTAGTATCGGAATCGCAACTAATGAAAAACTGTTTTTT. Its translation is CASSIGIATNEKLFF.

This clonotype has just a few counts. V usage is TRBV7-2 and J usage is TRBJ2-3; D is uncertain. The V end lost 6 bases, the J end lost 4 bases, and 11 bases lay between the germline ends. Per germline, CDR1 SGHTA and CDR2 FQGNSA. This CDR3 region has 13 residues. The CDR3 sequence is CASSPNYADTQYF. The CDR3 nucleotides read TGTGCCAGCAGTCCAAATTATGCAGATACGCAGTATTTT.

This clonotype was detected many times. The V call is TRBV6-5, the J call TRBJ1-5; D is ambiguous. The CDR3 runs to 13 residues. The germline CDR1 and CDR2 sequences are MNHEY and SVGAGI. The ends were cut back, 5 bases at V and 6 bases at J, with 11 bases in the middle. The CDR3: CASSPRRRQPQHF. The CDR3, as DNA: TGTGCCAGCAGTCCACGCAGACGTCAGCCCCAGCATTTT.

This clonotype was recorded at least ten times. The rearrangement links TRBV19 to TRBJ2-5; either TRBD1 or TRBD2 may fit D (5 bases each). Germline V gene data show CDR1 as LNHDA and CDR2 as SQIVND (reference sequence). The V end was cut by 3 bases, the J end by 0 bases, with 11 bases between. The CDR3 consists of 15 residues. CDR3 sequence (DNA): TGTGCCAGTAGTATTGGCCGAGGGGACCAAGAGACCCAGTACTTC. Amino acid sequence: CASSIGRGDQETQYF. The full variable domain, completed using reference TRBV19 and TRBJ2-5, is DGGITQSPKYLFRKEGQNVTLSCEQNLNHDAMYWYRQDPGQGLRLIYYSQIVNDFQKGDIAEGYSVSREKKESFPLTVTSAQKNPTAFYLCASSIGRGDQETQYFGPGTRLLVL.

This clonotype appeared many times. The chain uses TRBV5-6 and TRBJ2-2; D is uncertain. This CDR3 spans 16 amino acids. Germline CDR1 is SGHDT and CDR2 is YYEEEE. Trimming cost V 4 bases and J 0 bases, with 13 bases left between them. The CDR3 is CASSLLGTSNTGELFF. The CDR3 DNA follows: TGTGCCAGCAGCCTCCTAGGAACCTCGAACACCGGGGAGCTGTTTTTT. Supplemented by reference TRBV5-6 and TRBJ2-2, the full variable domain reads DAGVTQSPTHLIKTRGQQVTLRCSPKSGHDTVSWYQQALGQGPQFIFQYYEEEERQRGNFPDRFSGHQFPNYSSELNVNALLLGDSALYLCASSLLGTSNTGELFFGEGSRLTVL.

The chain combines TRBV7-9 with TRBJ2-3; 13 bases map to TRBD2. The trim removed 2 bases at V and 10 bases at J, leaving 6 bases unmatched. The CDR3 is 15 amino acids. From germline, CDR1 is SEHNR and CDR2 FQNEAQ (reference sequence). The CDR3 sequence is CASSLSGTSGVAQYF. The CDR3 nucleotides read TGTGCCAGCAGCTTATCCGGGACTAGCGGGGTAGCGCAGTATTTT.

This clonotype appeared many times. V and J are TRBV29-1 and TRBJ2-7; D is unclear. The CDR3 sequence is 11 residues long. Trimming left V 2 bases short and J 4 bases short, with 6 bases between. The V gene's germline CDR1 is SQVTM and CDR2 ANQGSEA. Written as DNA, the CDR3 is TGCAGCGTTGAATTCCAGTACGAGCAGTACTTC. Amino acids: CSVEFQYEQYF.

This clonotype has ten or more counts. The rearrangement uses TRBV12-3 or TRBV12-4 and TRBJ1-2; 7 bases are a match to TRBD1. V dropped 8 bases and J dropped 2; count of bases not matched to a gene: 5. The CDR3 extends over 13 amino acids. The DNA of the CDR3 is TGTGCCAGCCAAGAGACAGGGAACTATGGCTACACCTTC. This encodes CASQETGNYGYTF.

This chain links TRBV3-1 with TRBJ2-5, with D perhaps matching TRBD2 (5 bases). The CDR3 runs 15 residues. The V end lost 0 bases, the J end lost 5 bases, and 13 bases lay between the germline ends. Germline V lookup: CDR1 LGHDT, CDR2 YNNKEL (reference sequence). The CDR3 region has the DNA TGTGCCAGCAGCCAAGATGTAGCCGGGGTGGAGACCCAGTACTTC. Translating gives CASSQDVAGVETQYF.

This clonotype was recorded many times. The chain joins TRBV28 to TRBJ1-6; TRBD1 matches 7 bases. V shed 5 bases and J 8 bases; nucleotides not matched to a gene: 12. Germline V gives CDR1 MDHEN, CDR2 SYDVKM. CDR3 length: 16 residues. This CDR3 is CASSPWEGTGDSPLHF. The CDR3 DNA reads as TGTGCCAGCAGTCCATGGGAGGGCACAGGGGATTCACCCCTCCACTTT.

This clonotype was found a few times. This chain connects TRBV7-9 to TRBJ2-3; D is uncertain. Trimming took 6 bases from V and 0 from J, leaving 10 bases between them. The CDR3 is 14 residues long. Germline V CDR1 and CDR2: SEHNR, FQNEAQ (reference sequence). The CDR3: CASRALTSTDTQYF. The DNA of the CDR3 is TGTGCCAGCAGAGCACTGACTAGCACAGATACGCAGTATTTT.

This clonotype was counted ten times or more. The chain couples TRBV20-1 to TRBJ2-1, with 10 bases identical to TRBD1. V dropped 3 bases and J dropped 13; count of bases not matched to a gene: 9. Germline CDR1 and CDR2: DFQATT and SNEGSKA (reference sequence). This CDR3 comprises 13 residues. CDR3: CSASNPGQGIQFF. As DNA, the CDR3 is TGCAGTGCTAGTAACCCGGGACAGGGGATACAGTTCTTC.

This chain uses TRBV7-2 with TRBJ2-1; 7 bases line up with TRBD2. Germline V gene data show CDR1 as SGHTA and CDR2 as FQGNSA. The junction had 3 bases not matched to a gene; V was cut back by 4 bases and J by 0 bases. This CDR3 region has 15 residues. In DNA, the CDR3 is TGTGCCAGCAGCTACGGGGGGAGCTCCTACAATGAGCAGTTCTTC. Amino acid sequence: CASSYGGSSYNEQFF.

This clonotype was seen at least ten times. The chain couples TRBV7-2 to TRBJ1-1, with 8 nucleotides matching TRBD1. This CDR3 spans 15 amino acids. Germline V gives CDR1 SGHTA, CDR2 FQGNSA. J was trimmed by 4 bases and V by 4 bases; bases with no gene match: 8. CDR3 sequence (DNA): TGTGCCAGCAGCTCTCCCAGGGGGCAGGGCACTGAAGCTTTCTTT. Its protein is CASSSPRGQGTEAFF.

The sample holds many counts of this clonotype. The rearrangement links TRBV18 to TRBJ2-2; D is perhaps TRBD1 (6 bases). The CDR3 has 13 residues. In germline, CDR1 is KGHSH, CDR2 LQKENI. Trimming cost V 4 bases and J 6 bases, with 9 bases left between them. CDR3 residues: CASSQQGSGELFF. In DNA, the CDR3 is TGTGCCAGCTCACAACAGGGTTCCGGGGAGCTGTTTTTT.